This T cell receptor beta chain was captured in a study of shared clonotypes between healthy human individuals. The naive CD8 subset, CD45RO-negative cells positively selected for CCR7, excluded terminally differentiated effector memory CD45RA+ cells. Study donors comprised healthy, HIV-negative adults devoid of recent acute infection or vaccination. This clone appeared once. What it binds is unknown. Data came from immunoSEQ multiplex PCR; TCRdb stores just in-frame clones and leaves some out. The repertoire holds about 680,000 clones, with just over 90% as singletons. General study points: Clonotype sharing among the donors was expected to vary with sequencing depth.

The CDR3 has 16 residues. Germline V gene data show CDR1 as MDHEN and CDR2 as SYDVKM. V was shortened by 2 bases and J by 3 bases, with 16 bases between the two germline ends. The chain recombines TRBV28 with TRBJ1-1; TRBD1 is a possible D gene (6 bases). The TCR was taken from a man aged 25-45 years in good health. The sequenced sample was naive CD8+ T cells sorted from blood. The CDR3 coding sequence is TGTGCCAGCAGTTTACCCCAGCGGGGGGCGGACACTGAAGCTTTCTTT. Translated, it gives CASSLPQRGADTEAFF.